Listed here is a single T cell receptor beta chain. This entry comes from a study of shared clonotypes between healthy human individuals. Repertoires were generated with immunoSEQ multiplex PCR, while TCRdb's copy carries only in-frame clones and drops some. The profile covers about 2.1 million clones, with roughly 91% appearing a single time and about 1.5% taken by the ten largest. V lost 3 bases and J 6 bases, leaving 12 bases between the germline ends. The CDR3 is made up of 13 amino acids. CDR1 is MDHEN and CDR2 is SYDVKM in the germline V gene. CD45RO negativity and positive selection for CCR7 defined naive CD8 cells, a population that excluded terminally differentiated effector memory CD45RA+ cells.

The TCR comes from a man younger than 30 in good health. Some clones in this sample may be carry-over from other donors' samples. The chain employs TRBV28 and TRBJ2-7; D remains unclear. Sequencing was performed on naive CD8+ T cells from PBMCs. This CDR3 reads CASSFGEEGEQYF. Written as DNA, the CDR3 is TGTGCCAGCAGTTTTGGTGAAGAAGGCGAGCAGTACTTC.